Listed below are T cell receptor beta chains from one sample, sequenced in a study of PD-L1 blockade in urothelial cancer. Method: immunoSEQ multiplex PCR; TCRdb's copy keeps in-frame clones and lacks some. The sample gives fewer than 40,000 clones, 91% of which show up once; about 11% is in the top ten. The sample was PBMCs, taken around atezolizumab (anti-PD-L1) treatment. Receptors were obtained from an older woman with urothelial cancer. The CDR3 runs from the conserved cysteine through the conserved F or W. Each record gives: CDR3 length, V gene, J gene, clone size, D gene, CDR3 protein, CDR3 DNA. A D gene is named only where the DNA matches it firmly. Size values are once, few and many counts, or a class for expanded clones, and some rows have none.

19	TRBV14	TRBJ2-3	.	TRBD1	CASSQDASGTGKRTDTQYF	TGTGCCAGCAGCCAAGATGCCAGTGGGACAGGGAAGAGGACAGATACGCAGTATTTT
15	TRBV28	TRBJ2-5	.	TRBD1	CASSLGGQGQETQYF	TGTGCCAGCAGTTTAGGAGGACAGGGGCAAGAGACCCAGTACTTC
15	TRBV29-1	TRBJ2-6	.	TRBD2	CSVAGLAAGANVLTF	TGCAGCGTTGCCGGACTAGCGGCTGGGGCCAACGTCCTGACTTTC
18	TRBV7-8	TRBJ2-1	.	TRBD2	CASSLAVAGGLSYNEQFF	TGTGCCAGCAGCTTAGCGGTTGCGGGAGGGCTATCCTACAATGAGCAGTTCTTC
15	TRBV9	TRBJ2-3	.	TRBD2	CASSRGTSGTDTQYF	TGTGCCAGCAGCAGAGGGACTAGCGGCACAGATACGCAGTATTTT
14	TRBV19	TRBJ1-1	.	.	CASSPVTGNTEAFF	TGTGCCAGTAGTCCTGTTACAGGGAACACTGAAGCTTTCTTT
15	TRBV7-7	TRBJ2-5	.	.	CASSLVGVDAETQYF	TGTGCTAGCAGCTTAGTCGGGGTTGACGCAGAGACCCAGTACTTC
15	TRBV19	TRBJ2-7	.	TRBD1	CASSTGTGSPYEQYF	TGTGCCAGTAGTACGGGGACAGGGTCCCCCTACGAGCAGTACTTC
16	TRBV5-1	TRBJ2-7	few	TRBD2	CASSLVQSGRGAEQYF	TGCGCCAGCAGCTTGGTGCAAAGCGGGAGGGGGGCCGAGCAGTACTTC
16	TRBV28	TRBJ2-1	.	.	CASSHSSQISYNEQFF	TGTGCCAGCAGCCATAGCTCACAAATCTCCTACAATGAGCAGTTCTTC
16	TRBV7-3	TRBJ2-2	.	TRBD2	CASSPAGGSNTGELFF	TGTGCCAGCAGCCCGGCGGGGGGCTCGAACACCGGGGAGCTGTTTTTT
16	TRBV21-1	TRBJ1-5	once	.	CASSKRQGSPTMPQHF	TGTGCCAGCAGCAAACGTCAGGGGTCCCCTACAATGCCCCAGCATTTT
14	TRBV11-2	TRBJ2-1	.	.	CASSSTRTGNEQFF	TGTGCCAGCAGCTCCACTAGGACTGGGAATGAGCAGTTCTTC
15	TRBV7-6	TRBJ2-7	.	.	CASSLEAGYSYEQYF	TGTGCCAGCAGCTTAGAGGCAGGTTACTCCTACGAGCAGTACTTC
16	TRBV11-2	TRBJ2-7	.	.	CASSARIGTISGEQYF	TGTGCCAGCAGCGCAAGAATTGGGACAATTAGTGGCGAGCAGTACTTC
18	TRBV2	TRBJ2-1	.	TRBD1	CASSEGSLQGAGYNEQFF	TGTGCCAGCAGTGAAGGGAGTCTACAGGGGGCAGGCTACAATGAGCAGTTCTTC
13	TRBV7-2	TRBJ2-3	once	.	CASSSRTRDTQYF	TGTGCCAGCAGCTCTCGGACAAGAGATACGCAGTATTTT
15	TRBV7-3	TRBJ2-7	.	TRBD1	CASSPTGTASYEQYF	TGTGCCAGCAGCCCCACCGGGACAGCTAGCTACGAGCAGTACTTC
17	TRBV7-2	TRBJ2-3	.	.	CASSLGSGSWGTDTQYF	TGTGCCAGCAGCTTAGGATCCGGGTCTTGGGGCACAGATACGCAGTATTTT
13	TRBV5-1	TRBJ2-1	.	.	CASSFRGVDEQFF	TGCGCCAGCAGCTTCCGCGGGGTCGATGAGCAGTTCTTC
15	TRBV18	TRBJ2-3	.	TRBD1	CASSNTGASTDTQYF	TGTGCCAGCTCAAATACAGGGGCTAGCACAGATACGCAGTATTTT
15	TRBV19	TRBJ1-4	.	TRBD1	CASSLPQGINEKLFF	TGTGCCAGTAGCCTACCACAGGGGATTAATGAAAAACTGTTTTTT
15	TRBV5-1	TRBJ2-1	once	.	CASSLVEIPYNEQFF	TGCGCCAGCAGCTTGGTGGAGATTCCCTACAATGAGCAGTTCTTC
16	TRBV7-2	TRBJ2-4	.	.	CASSSLGVLAKNIQYF	TGTGCCAGCAGCTCTCTGGGAGTTTTAGCCAAAAACATTCAGTACTTC
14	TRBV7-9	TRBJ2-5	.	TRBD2	CASRKSSGQETQYF	TGTGCCAGCAGGAAATCTAGCGGCCAAGAGACCCAGTACTTC
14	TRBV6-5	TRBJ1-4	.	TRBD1	CASSYGQGNEKLFF	TGTGCCAGCAGTTACGGACAGGGTAATGAAAAACTGTTTTTT
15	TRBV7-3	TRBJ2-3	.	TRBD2	CASSLGTSKADTQYF	TGTGCCAGCAGCTTAGGGACTAGCAAGGCAGATACGCAGTATTTT
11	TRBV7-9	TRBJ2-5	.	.	CASSAAETQYF	TGTGCCAGCAGCGCCGCGGAGACCCAGTACTTC
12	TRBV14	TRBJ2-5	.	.	CASSQDWQTQYF	TGTGCCAGCAGCCAAGATTGGCAGACCCAGTACTTC
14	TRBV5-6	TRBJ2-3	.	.	CASDTVLSTDTQYF	TGTGCCAGCGATACAGTCCTCAGCACAGATACGCAGTATTTT
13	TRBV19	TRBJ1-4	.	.	CASSDRTREKLFF	TGTGCCAGTAGTGATCGGACACGTGAAAAACTGTTTTTT
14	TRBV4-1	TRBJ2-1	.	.	CASSQVRVAIEQFF	TGCGCCAGCAGCCAAGTGAGGGTAGCGATTGAGCAGTTCTTC
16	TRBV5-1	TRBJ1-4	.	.	CASSLASLATNEKLFF	TGCGCCAGCAGCTTGGCATCACTTGCAACTAATGAAAAACTGTTTTTT
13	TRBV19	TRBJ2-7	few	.	CASGGVVGYEQYF	TGTGCCAGCGGGGGAGTAGTTGGTTACGAGCAGTACTTC
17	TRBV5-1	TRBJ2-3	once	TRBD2	CASSWQRLAGEGDTQYF	TGCGCCAGCAGCTGGCAACGACTAGCGGGAGAGGGAGATACGCAGTATTTT
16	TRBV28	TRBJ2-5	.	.	CASSPLLRASQETQYF	TGTGCCAGCAGTCCCCTGTTGAGGGCCTCACAAGAGACCCAGTACTTC
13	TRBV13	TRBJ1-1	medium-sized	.	CASHGDMNTEAFF	TGTGCCAGTCATGGGGACATGAACACTGAAGCTTTCTTT
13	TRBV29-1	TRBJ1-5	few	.	CSVATGINQPQHF	TGCAGCGTAGCAACAGGAATCAATCAGCCCCAGCATTTT
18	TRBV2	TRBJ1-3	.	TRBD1	CASSNRGRLSSSGNTIYF	TGTGCCAGCAGTAACAGGGGGCGACTATCCTCCTCTGGAAACACCATATATTTT
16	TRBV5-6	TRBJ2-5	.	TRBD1	CASSLPGGAPQETQYF	TGTGCCAGCAGCTTACCAGGGGGCGCCCCCCAAGAGACCCAGTACTTC